This TCR beta chain was retrieved from a study of shared clonotypes between healthy human individuals. Study summary: Each donor's CD4 naive and CD4 memory cells filled three plates apiece, CD8 naive two, and CD8 memory one. Overall study findings and caveats: Sample collection involved blood only; tissue repertoires are likely different. Generation of non-shared clonotypes was less probable than generation of clonotypes shared by all four donors. The naive CD4 repertoires of several donors were compared, and approximately 5.3% of clonotypes were shared.

This table comes from immunoSEQ multiplex PCR, and its TCRdb copy is limited to in-frame clones, with some not included. Found here are about 380,000 clones, approximately 97% of them singletons; the top ten hold around 0.29%. As to this clone: The antigen is unknown.

This CDR3 spans 14 amino acids. The V gene's germline CDR1 is ENHRY and CDR2 SYGVKD. With V trimmed by 7 bases and J by 7 bases, 9 bases remained unmatched. The sample comprised memory CD8+ T cells sorted from blood. Subset in this sample: CD45RO+ cells pooled with CCR7-negative TemRA cells. The chain recombines TRBV10-3 with TRBJ2-1; 8 nucleotides agree with TRBD2. The sequence was obtained from a man aged 25-45 years in good health. CDR3 residues: CAIKTGGPRNEQFF. The CDR3 DNA reads as TGTGCCATCAAAACGGGAGGGCCGAGGAATGAGCAGTTCTTC.